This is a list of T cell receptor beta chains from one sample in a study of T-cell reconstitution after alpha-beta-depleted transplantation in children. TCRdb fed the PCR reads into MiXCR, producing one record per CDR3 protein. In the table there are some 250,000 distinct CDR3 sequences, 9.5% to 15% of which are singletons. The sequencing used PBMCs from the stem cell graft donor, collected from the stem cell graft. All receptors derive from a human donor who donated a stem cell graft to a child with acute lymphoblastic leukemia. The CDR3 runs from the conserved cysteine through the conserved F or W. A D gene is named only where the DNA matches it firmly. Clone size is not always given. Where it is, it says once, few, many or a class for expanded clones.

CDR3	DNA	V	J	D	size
CSATLLGRENTGELFF	TGCAGTGCTACCCTTTTGGGGCGGGAGAACACCGGGGAGCTGTTTTTT	TRBV20-1	TRBJ2-2	NA	many
CASSLSTGGPRHGTQYF	TGTGCCAGCAGTTTGTCGACAGGAGGACCACGACATGGTACGCAGTATTTT	TRBV28	TRBJ2-3	NA	many
CASSARGQGNTEAFF	TGTGCCAGCAGCGCCAGAGGACAGGGGAACACTGAAGCTTTCTTT	TRBV2	TRBJ1-1	TRBD1	many
CATSGGTEAFF	TGTGCTACGAGCGGGGGGACTGAAGCTTTCTTT	TRBV10-3	TRBJ1-1	NA	many
CASSQGVPYEQYF	TGCGCCAGCAGCCAAGGAGTTCCCTACGAGCAGTACTTC	TRBV4-1	TRBJ2-7	NA	many
CASRAESGGLGKNIQYF	TGTGCCAGCAGAGCCGAGTCCGGAGGTTTAGGGAAAAACATTCAGTACTTC	TRBV12-3/TRBV12-4	TRBJ2-4	NA	many
CSATPEGGKPSTDTQYF	TGCAGTGCTACACCTGAGGGGGGGAAGCCTAGCACAGATACGCAGTATTTT	TRBV20-1	TRBJ2-3	NA	many
CATSNPRAGQHEQYF	TGTGCCACCAGCAACCCCCGGGCAGGGCAGCACGAGCAGTACTTC	TRBV15	TRBJ2-7	NA	many
CSASAFLGNQPQHF	TGCAGTGCTAGTGCCTTTTTGGGCAATCAGCCCCAGCATTTT	TRBV20-1	TRBJ1-5	NA	NA
CASSIRTDGELFF	TGCGCCAGCAGCATCCGGACGGACGGGGAGCTGTTTTTT	TRBV5-1	TRBJ2-2	NA	many
CASSSTGGSTGELFF	TGTGCCAGCAGTTCCACAGGGGGCTCCACCGGGGAGCTGTTTTTT	TRBV6-5	TRBJ2-2	TRBD1	many
CASSRGRVDTQYF	TGTGCCAGCAGCCGGGGGAGGGTAGATACGCAGTATTTT	TRBV4-2	TRBJ2-3	TRBD2	few
CATRTSGRDWSTDTQYF	TGTGCCACAAGGACTAGCGGGAGGGACTGGAGCACAGATACGCAGTATTTT	TRBV10-3	TRBJ2-3	TRBD2	many
CASSPRSSYNEQFF	TGTGCCAGCAGTCCCCGGTCGTCCTACAATGAGCAGTTCTTC	TRBV12-3/TRBV12-4	TRBJ2-1	NA	many
CAISAGFDDSPLHF	TGTGCCATCAGTGCAGGGTTCGACGATTCACCCCTCCACTTT	TRBV10-3	TRBJ1-6	NA	many